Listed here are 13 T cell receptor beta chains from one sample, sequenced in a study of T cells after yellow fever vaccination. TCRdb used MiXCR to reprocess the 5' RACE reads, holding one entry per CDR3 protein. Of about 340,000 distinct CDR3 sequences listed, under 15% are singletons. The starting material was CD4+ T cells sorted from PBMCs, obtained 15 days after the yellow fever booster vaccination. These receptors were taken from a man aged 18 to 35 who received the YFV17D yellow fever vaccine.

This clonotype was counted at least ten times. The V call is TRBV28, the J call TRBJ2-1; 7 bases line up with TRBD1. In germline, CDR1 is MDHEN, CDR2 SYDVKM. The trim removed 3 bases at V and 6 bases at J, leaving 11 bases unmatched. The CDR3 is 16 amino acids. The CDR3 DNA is TGTGCCAGCAGTTTTGTGGGAATGACAGGGAGCAATGAGCAGTTCTTC. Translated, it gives CASSFVGMTGSNEQFF. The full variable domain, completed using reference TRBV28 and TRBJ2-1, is DVKVTQSSRYLVKRTGEKVFLECVQDMDHENMFWYRQDPGLGLRLIYFSYDVKMKEKGDIPEGYSVSREKKERFSLILESASTNQTSMYLCASSFVGMTGSNEQFFGPGTRLTVL.

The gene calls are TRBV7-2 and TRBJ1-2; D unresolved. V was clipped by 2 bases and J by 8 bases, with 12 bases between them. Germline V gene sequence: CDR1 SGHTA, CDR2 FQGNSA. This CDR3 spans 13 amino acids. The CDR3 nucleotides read TGTGCCAGCAGCTTAAGCTGGGGAGGCGGCTACACCTTC. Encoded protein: CASSLSWGGGYTF. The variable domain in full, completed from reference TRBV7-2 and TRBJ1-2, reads GAGVSQSPSNKVTEKGKDVELRCDPISGHTALYWYRQSLGQGLEFLIYFQGNSAPDKSGLPSDRFSAERTGGSVSTLTIQRTQQEDSAVYLCASSLSWGGGYTFGSGTRLTVV.

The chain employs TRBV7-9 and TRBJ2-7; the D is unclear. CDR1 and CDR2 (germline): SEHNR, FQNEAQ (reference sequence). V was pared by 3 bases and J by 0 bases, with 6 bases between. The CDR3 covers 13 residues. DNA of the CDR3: TGTGCCAGCAGCTTTGCAGCCTCCTACGAGCAGTACTTC. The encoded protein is CASSFAASYEQYF.

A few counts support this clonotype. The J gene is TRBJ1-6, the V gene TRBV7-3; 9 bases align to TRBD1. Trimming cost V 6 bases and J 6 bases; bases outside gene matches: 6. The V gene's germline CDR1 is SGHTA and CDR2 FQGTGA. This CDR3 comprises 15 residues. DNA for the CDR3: TGTGCCAGCAGTGTGACAGGGGGTCCTAATTCACCCCTCCACTTT. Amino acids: CASSVTGGPNSPLHF.

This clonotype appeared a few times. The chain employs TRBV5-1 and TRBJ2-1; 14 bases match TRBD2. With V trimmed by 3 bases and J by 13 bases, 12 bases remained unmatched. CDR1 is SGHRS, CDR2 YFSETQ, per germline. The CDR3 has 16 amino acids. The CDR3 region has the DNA TGCGCCAGCAGCTACCAATCACCGGGACTAGCGGGGGCACAGTTCTTC. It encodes CASSYQSPGLAGAQFF. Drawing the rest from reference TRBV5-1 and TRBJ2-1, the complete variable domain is KAGVTQTPRYLIKTRGQQVTLSCSPISGHRSVSWYQQTPGQGLQFLFEYFSETQRNKGNFPGRFSGRQFSNSRSEMNVSTLELGDSALYLCASSYQSPGLAGAQFFGPGTRLTVL.

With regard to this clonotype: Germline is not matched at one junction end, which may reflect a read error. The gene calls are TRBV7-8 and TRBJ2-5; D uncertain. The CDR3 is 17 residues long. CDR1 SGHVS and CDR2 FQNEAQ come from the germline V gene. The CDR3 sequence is CASSLALDSRYQVTQYF. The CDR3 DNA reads TGTGCCAGCAGCTTAGCCCTGGATTCGAGATACCAAGTGACCCAGTACTTC.

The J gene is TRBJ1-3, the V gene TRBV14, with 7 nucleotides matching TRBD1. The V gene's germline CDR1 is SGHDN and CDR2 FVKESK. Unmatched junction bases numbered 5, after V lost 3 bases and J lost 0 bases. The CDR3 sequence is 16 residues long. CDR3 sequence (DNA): TGTGCCAGCAGCCATGGGGGACAGCTCTCTGGAAACACCATATATTTT. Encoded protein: CASSHGGQLSGNTIYF.

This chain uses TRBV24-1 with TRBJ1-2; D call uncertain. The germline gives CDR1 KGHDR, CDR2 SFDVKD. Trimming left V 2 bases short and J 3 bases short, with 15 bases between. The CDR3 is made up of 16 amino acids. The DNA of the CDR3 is TGTGCCACCAGTGATTCTCTGGGATCCCCCGACTATGGCTACACCTTC. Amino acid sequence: CATSDSLGSPDYGYTF.

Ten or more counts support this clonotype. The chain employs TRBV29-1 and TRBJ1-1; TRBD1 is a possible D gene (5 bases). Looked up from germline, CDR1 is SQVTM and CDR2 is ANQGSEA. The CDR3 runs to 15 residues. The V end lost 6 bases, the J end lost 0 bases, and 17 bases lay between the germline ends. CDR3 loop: CSVSSGWGMNTEAFF. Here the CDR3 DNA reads TGCAGCGTCTCCTCAGGGTGGGGCATGAACACTGAAGCTTTCTTT.

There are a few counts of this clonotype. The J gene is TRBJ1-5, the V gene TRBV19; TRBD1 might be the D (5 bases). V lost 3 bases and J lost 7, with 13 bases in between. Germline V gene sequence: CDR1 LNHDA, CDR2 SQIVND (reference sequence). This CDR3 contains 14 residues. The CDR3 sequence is CASSISGLRQPQHF. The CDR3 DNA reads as TGTGCCAGTAGTATCTCGGGACTTCGACAGCCCCAGCATTTT.

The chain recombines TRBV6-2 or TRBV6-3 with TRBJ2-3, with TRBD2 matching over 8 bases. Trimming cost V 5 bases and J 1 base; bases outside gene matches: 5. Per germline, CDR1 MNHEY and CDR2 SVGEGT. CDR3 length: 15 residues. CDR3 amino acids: CASSIGSGGTDTQYF. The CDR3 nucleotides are TGTGCCAGCAGTATTGGTAGCGGGGGCACAGATACGCAGTATTTT.

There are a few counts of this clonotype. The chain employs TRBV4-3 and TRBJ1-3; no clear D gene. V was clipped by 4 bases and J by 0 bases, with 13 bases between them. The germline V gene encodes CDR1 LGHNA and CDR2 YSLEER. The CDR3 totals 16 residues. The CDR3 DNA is TGCGCCAGCAGCCTCGGAGGGTCCTTCTCTGGAAACACCATATATTTT. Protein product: CASSLGGSFSGNTIYF.

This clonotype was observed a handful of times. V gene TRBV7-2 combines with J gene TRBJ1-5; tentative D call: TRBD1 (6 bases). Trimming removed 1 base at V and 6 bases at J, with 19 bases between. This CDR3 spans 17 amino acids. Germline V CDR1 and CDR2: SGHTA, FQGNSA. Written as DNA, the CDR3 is TGTGCCAGCAGCTTAGTGGCGGGGGGCGCTGGGGGTCAGCCCCAGCATTTT. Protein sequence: CASSLVAGGAGGQPQHF.